This T cell receptor (beta chain) was documented in a study of shared clonotypes between healthy human individuals. Study-wide points: Few donors limited the genetic and exposure-history diversity represented. Incompleteness in sorted-subset sequencing, despite large depth, was shown by rarefaction.

Regarding this clone: The antigen is unknown.

V lost 6 bases and J lost 0, with 14 bases in between. Germline CDR1 and CDR2: MDHEN and SYDVKM. The CDR3 is 15 residues long. The method was immunoSEQ multiplex PCR; TCRdb's version includes in-frame clones alone and lacks a portion of them. The sample contains 1.6 million or so clones, roughly 96% of which appear only once. This TCR derives from a man aged 30 to 39 in good health. Sample: naive CD4+ T cells sorted from blood. Subset specified: CD45RA+ positively selected. The chain couples TRBV28 to TRBJ1-1, with a possible D match to TRBD1 (5 bases). CDR3 nucleotide sequence: TGTGCCAGCAGCCCCGCATGGGGGGTGAACACTGAAGCTTTCTTT. This translates into CASSPAWGVNTEAFF.